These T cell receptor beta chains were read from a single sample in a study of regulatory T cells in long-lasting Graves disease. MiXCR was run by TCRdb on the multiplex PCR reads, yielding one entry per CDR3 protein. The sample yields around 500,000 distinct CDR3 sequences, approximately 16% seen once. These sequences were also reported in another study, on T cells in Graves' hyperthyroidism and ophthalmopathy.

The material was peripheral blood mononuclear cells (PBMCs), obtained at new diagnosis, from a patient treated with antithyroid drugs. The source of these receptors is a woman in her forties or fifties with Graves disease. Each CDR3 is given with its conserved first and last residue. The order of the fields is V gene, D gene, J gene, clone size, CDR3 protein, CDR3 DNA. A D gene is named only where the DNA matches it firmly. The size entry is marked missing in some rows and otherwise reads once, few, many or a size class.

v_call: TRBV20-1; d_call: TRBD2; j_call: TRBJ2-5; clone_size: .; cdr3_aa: CSARDISGGRETQYF; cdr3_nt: TGCAGTGCTAGAGATATTAGCGGGGGGCGGGAGACCCAGTACTTC
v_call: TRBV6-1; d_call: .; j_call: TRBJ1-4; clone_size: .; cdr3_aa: CASMAADNLEKLFF; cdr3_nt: TGTGCCAGCATGGCGGCGGACAACCTAGAAAAACTGTTTTTT
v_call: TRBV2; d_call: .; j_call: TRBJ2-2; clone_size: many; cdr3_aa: CASTVGAQTGELFF; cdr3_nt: TGTGCCAGCACCGTTGGGGCCCAGACCGGGGAGCTGTTTTTT
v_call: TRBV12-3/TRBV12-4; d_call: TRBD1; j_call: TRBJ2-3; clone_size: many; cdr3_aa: CASSSPRTGFGDTQYF; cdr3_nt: TGTGCCAGCAGTTCTCCCCGGACAGGGTTTGGGGATACGCAGTATTTT
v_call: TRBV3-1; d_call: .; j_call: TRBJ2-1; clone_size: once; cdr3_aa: CASSQEDLGVRNGQFF; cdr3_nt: TGTGCCAGCAGCCAAGAGGACCTCGGGGTGAGAAATGGGCAGTTCTTC
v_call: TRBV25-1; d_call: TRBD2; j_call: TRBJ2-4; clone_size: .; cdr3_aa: CATQTAGGHIQYF; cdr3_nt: TGTGCCACCCAGACAGCGGGGGGGCACATTCAGTACTTC
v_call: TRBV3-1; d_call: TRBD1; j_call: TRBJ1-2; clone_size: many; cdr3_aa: CATTGSGLGYTF; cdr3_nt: TGTGCCACGACAGGGAGTGGTCTTGGCTACACCTTC
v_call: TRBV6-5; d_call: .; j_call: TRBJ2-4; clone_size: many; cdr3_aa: CASSYSAGSRENIQYF; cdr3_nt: TGTGCCAGCAGTTACTCAGCAGGGTCCAGGGAAAACATTCAGTACTTC
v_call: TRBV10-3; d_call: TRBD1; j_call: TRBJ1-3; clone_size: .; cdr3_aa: CAISTGTGGLGNTIYF; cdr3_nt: TGTGCCATCAGTACCGGGACAGGGGGCTTAGGAAACACCATATATTTT
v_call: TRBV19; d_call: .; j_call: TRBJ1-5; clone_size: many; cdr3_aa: CASSIADSRTQPQHF; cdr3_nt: TGTGCCAGTAGTATAGCGGACAGCCGGACCCAGCCCCAGCATTTT
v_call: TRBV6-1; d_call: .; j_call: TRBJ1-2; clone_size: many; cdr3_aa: CASSEWGNPYGYTF; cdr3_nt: TGTGCCAGCAGTGAATGGGGAAATCCCTATGGCTACACCTTC
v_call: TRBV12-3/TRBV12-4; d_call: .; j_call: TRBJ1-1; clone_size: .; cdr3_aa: CASRPGRGSNTEAFF; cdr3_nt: TGTGCCAGCAGACCCGGGAGGGGAAGTAACACTGAAGCTTTCTTT
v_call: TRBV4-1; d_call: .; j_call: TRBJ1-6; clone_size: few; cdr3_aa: CASSQEGGYNSPLHF; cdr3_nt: TGCGCCAGCAGCCAAGAAGGGGGGTATAATTCACCCCTCCACTTT
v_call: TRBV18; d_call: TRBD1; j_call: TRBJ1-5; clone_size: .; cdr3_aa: CASSLRDSWGNQPQHF; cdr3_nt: TGTGCCAGCTCACTTCGGGACAGCTGGGGCAATCAGCCCCAGCATTTT
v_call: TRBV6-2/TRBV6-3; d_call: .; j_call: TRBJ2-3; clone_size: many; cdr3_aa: CASSGHDTTSTDTQYF; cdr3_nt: TGTGCCAGCAGTGGCCACGACACCACTAGCACAGATACGCAGTATTTT
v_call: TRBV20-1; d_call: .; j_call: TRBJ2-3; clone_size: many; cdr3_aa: CSAIAVLDAFGVVGTDTQYF; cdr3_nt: TGCAGTGCTATCGCCGTGCTAGATGCCTTCGGGGTGGTTGGCACAGATACGCAGTATTTT
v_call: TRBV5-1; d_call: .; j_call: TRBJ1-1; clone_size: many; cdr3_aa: CASSSPRDRDTEAFF; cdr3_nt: TGCGCCAGCAGCTCTCCCAGGGATCGTGACACTGAAGCTTTCTTT
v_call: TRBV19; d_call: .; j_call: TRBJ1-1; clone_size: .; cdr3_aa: CASSIAHVAEAFF; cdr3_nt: TGTGCCAGTAGTATTGCCCATGTCGCTGAAGCTTTCTTT
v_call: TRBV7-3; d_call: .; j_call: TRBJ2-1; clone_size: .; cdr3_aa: CASSRDGGGSYNEQFF; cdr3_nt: TGTGCCAGCAGCCGCGATGGAGGGGGCTCCTACAATGAGCAGTTCTTC
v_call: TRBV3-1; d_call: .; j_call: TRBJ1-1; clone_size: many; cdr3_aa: CASSPFLGGTEAFF; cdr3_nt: TGTGCCAGCAGCCCCTTTTTGGGTGGCACTGAAGCTTTCTTT
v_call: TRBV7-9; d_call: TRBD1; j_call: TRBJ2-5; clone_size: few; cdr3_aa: CASSSQGTGGETQYF; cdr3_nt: TGTGCCAGCAGCTCGCAAGGGACAGGGGGCGAGACCCAGTACTTC
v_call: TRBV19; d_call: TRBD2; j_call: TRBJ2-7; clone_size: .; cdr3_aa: CASSRPSGGFYEQYF; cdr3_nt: TGTGCCAGTAGTCGCCCTAGCGGGGGGTTCTACGAGCAGTACTTC
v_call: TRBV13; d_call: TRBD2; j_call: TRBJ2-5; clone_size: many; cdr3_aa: CASSSRTSGGLLETQYF; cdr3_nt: TGTGCCAGCAGCTCGCGGACTAGCGGGGGTCTGTTGGAGACCCAGTACTTC
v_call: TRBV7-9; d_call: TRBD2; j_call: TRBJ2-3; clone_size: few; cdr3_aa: CASSLGRLAPDTQYF; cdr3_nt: TGTGCCAGCAGCTTGGGGCGACTAGCCCCAGATACGCAGTATTTT
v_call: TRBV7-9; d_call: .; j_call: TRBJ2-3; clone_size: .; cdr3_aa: CASNPFGGELVYF; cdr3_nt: TGTGCCAGCAACCCCTTTGGCGGGGAGTTGGTGTACTTC
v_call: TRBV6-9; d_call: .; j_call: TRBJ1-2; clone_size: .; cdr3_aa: CASSYRSYGYTF; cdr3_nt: TGTGCCAGCAGTTACAGGAGTTATGGCTACACCTTC
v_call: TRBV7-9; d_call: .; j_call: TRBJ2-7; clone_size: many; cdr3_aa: CASSSAGLGEGYEQYF; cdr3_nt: TGTGCCAGCAGCTCCGCGGGCCTCGGGGAAGGCTACGAGCAGTACTTC
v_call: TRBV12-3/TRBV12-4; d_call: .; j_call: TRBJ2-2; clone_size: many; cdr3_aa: CASSTMVYGELFF; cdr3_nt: TGTGCCAGCAGTACCATGGTCTACGGGGAGCTGTTTTTT
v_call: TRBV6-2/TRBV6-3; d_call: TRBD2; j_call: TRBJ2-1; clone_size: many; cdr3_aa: CAIRDGLAGTSYNEQFF; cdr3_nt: TGTGCCATCCGAGATGGACTAGCGGGCACCTCCTACAATGAGCAGTTCTTC
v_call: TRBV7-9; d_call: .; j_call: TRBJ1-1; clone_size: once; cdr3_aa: CGKGVLPEAFF; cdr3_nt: TGCGGAAAGGGCGTATTACCCGAAGCTTTCTTT
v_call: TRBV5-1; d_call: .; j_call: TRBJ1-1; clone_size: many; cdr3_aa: CASSWGGDNAFF; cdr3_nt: TGCGCCAGCAGCTGGGGCGGGGATAATGCTTTCTTT